This TCR beta chain was sequenced in a study of cytomegalovirus exposure and HLA in healthy donors. Study findings and constraints: For cytomegalovirus status, the classifier reportedly gave diagnoses with high specificity and sensitivity. Sequencing depth across donors, presence/absence analyses assumed, was roughly uniform. Prior analysis indicated that the majority of TCR beta V segments exhibited productivity approximately 87% or approximately 30% of the time. Rarity marked most TCR sequences, yet some public TCRs occurred in many donors.

The PCR made use of 60 Vbeta and 13 Jbeta primers. The data were produced by immunoSEQ multiplex PCR, yet TCRdb's version contains in-frame clones alone and is incomplete. The sample lists over 120,000 clones, roughly 70% occurring once. As to this clone: What it binds is unknown.

Sample: PBMCs. This clonotype was obtained from a man aged 18 to 29 in good health and CMV-seropositive.

CDR3 bases: TGTGCCAGCAATCGGGGTGATAGCAATCAGCCCCAGCATTTT. Residues: CASNRGDSNQPQHF. The chain uses TRBV6-1 and TRBJ1-5; the D is unclear. V dropped 7 bases and J dropped 0 bases, with 10 bases sitting between them. CDR1 is MNHNS and CDR2 is SASEGT in the germline V gene. CDR3 length equals 14 residues.